These 3 T cell receptor beta chains share one sample of origin, sequenced in a study of blood T cell repertoires in COVID-19 (dated by TCRdb to 2018 to 2020). Library method: the immunoSEQ multiplex PCR assay. TCRdb took this table from immuneACCESS and kept in-frame rearrangements with V and J called. Such tables lack part of the clones; where checked against another copy, unresolved V genes explain under half of the gap, and the rest is unexplained. The sample profile shows around 300,000 clones; about 89% of them were found once. The leading ten clones occupy 2.2% of the sample. Specimen: peripheral blood. The receptors were gathered from a man aged 50-60 years with acute or convalescent COVID-19.

This clone was counted once. The DNA for the CDR3 is TGCGCCAGCCACGCCGGACAGGCCAGAGGAGGCTACACCTTC. Translating gives CASHAGQARGGYTF. V is TRBV5-1 and J is TRBJ1-2, with 7 nucleotides matching TRBD1. Germline trimming cut 7 bases from V and 8 bases from J; bases unmatched to any gene: 14. The length of the CDR3 is 14 residues. Per germline, CDR1 SGHRS and CDR2 YFSETQ. The full variable domain, completed using reference TRBV5-1 and TRBJ1-2, is KAGVTQTPRYLIKTRGQQVTLSCSPISGHRSVSWYQQTPGQGLQFLFEYFSETQRNKGNFPGRFSGRQFSNSRSEMNVSTLELGDSALYLCASHAGQARGGYTFGSGTRLTVV.

V gene TRBV7-8 combines with J gene TRBJ2-3, with 7 bases lining up with TRBD2. The germline V gene has CDR1 SGHVS and CDR2 FQNEAQ. The CDR3 extends over 15 amino acids. V lost 3 bases to trimming and J lost 6 bases; unmatched junction nucleotides: 9. CDR3 in amino acids: CASSLVSRGLDTQYF. Written as DNA, the CDR3 is TGTGCCAGCAGCTTGGTTTCGCGGGGGTTGGATACGCAGTATTTT.

The chain links TRBV21-1 to TRBJ1-5; TRBD1, the D gene given by the table, was not confirmed from the DNA. TRBV21-1 is reported as a pseudogene. The CDR3 length is 15 residues. The CDR3, as DNA: TGTGCCAGGAGGGACAGGTTAGGAGAGAATCAGCCCCAGCATTTT. The encoded protein is CARRDRLGENQPQHF.